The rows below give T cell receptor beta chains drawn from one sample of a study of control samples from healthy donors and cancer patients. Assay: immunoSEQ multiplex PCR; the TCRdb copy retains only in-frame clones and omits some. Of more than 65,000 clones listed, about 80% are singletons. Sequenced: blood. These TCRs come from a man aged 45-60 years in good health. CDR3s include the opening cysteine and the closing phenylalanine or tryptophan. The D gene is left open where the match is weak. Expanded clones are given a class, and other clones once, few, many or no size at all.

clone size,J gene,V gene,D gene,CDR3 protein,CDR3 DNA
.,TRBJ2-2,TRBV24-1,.,CATSYRAAGELFF,TGTGCCACCAGTTACAGGGCGGCCGGGGAGCTGTTTTTT
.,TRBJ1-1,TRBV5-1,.,CASSTGGGNTEAFF,TGCGCCAGCAGCACTGGCGGGGGGAACACTGAAGCTTTCTTT
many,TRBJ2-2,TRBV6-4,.,CASSDSPGRGTGELFF,TGTGCCAGCAGTGACTCCCCGGGAAGGGGCACCGGGGAGCTGTTTTTT
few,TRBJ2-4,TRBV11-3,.,CASSLDNRNIQYF,TGTGCCAGCAGCTTAGACAACCGGAACATTCAGTACTTC
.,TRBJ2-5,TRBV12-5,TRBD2,CASGSSGGETQYF,TGTGCTAGTGGTTCTTCGGGGGGAGAGACCCAGTACTTC
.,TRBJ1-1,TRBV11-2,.,CASDRTGFETEAFF,TGTGCCAGCGATAGGACCGGGTTTGAGACTGAAGCTTTCTTT
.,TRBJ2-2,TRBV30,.,CASQWGYPGELFF,TGTGCTAGCCAATGGGGCTACCCCGGGGAGCTGTTTTTT
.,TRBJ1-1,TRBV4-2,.,CASSQEAGNTEAFF,TGTGCCAGCAGCCAAGAAGCCGGGAACACTGAAGCTTTCTTT
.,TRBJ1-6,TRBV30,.,CAWSDRTVYNSPLHF,TGTGCCTGGAGTGATAGGACAGTCTATAATTCACCCCTCCACTTT
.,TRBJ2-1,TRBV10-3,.,CAISEYSDRGEQFF,TGTGCCATCAGTGAGTACTCCGATAGGGGGGAGCAGTTCTTC
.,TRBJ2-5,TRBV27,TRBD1,CASSPLETGKTQYF,TGTGCCAGCAGTCCCCTAGAGACAGGGAAGACCCAGTACTTC
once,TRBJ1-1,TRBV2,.,CASRANRNTEAFF,TGTGCCAGCAGGGCAAACAGGAACACTGAAGCTTTCTTT
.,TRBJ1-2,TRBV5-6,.,CASSGADLTHGYTF,TGTGCCAGCAGCGGAGCCGACTTGACCCATGGCTACACCTTC
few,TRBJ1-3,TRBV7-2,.,CASSLGITGNTIYF,TGTGCCAGCAGCTTGGGTATCACTGGAAACACCATATATTTT
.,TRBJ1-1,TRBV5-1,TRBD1,CASTLTGGRAFF,TGCGCCAGCACCCTGACAGGGGGTAGGGCTTTCTTT
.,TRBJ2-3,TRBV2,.,CASSDRRTDTQYF,TGTGCCAGCAGTGACAGGAGGACAGATACGCAGTATTTT
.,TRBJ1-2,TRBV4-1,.,CASSRDPKLDYGYTF,TGCGCCAGCAGCCGGGACCCTAAGTTGGACTATGGCTACACCTTC
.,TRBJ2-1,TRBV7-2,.,CASSLGSMGEQFF,TGTGCCAGCAGCTTAGGTAGCATGGGTGAGCAGTTCTTC
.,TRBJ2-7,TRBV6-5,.,CASSPGLGEQYF,TGTGCCAGCAGTCCGGGCCTCGGCGAGCAGTACTTC
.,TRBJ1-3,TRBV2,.,CASSVGESSGNTIYF,TGTGCCAGCAGTGTGGGCGAGAGCTCTGGAAACACCATATATTTT
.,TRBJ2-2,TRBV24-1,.,CATSDPGPASNTGELFF,TGTGCCACCAGTGATCCTGGGCCAGCATCCAACACCGGGGAGCTGTTTTTT
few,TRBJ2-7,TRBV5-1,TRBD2,CASSFGNGEGEQYF,TGCGCCAGCAGCTTTGGCAACGGGGAGGGCGAGCAGTACTTC
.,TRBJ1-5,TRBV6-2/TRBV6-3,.,CASSYQQVNQPQHF,TGTGCCAGCAGTTATCAACAGGTTAATCAGCCCCAGCATTTT
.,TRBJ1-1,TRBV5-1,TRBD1,CASHTGTANTEAFF,TGCGCCAGCCACACCGGGACAGCGAACACTGAAGCTTTCTTT
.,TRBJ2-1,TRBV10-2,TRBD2,CASSVASGSYNEQFF,TGCGCCAGCAGTGTTGCTAGCGGGAGTTACAATGAGCAGTTCTTC
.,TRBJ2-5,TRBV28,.,CATAWRAVPETQYF,TGTGCCACCGCCTGGAGGGCTGTTCCAGAGACCCAGTACTTC
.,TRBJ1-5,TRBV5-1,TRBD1,CASSRGTGGNQPQHF,TGCGCCAGCAGCCGAGGGACAGGGGGTAATCAGCCCCAGCATTTT
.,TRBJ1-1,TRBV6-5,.,CATMRGAGTEAFF,TGTGCAACCATGAGGGGCGCGGGCACTGAAGCTTTCTTT
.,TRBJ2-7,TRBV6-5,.,CASSRPGRTAYEQYF,TGTGCCAGCAGTCGACCCGGGCGCACAGCCTACGAGCAGTACTTC
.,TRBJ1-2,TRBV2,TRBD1,CASRRQGANYGYTF,TGTGCCAGCAGGAGACAGGGGGCGAACTATGGCTACACCTTC
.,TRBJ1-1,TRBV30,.,CAWSGPLTVEAFF,TGTGCCTGGAGTGGCCCGCTGACAGTAGAAGCTTTCTTT
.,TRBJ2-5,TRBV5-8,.,CASSLQGGETQYF,TGTGCCAGCAGCTTACAGGGTGGTGAGACCCAGTACTTC
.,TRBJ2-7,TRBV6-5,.,CASAVLGDEQYF,TGTGCCAGCGCCGTGCTAGGCGACGAGCAGTACTTC
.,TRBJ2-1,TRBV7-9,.,CASSFTGTKEQFF,TGTGCCAGCAGCTTCACCGGGACAAAGGAGCAGTTCTTC
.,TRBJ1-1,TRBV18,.,CASSPKAGNTEAFF,TGTGCCAGCTCACCTAAAGCAGGTAACACTGAAGCTTTCTTT
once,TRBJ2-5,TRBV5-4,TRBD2,CASSTTRLAGGLGETQYF,TGTGCCAGCAGCACTACACGACTAGCGGGAGGGCTTGGAGAGACCCAGTACTTC
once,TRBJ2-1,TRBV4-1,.,CASSQGLLRRDHLNNEQFF,TGCGCCAGCAGCCAAGGCCTTCTTCGGAGGGATCACCTGAACAATGAGCAGTTCTTC
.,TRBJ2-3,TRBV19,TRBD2,CASKPLAGGNTDTQYF,TGTGCCAGTAAACCACTAGCGGGAGGGAACACAGATACGCAGTATTTT
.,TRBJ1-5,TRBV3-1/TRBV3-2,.,CASSPSRDQPQHF,TGTGCCAGCAGCCCGAGCAGGGATCAGCCCCAGCATTTT
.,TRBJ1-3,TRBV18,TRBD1,CASSPRGQGTGNTIYF,TGTGCCAGCTCACCACGAGGACAGGGGACAGGAAACACCATATATTTT
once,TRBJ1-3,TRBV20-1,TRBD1,CSASGTGGHTIYF,TGCAGTGCTAGTGGGACAGGGGGGCACACCATATATTTT
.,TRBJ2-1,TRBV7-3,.,CASSPSAPYNEQFF,TGTGCCAGCAGCCCGTCCGCCCCGTACAATGAGCAGTTCTTC
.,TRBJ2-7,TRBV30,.,CAWSRDGLLSEQYF,TGTGCCTGGAGTAGGGACGGCCTGTTGAGCGAGCAGTACTTC
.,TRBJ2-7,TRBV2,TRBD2,CASNPGLAETYEQYF,TGTGCCAGCAATCCTGGGCTAGCGGAGACCTACGAGCAGTACTTC
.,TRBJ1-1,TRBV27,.,CASSKGLQVEAFF,TGTGCCAGCAGCAAGGGGTTACAGGTTGAAGCTTTCTTT
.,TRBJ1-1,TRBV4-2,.,CASSQDPGQPSMNTEAFF,TGTGCCAGCAGCCAAGATCCGGGACAACCGTCCATGAACACTGAAGCTTTCTTT
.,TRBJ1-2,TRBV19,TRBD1,CASSIGQGGGYTF,TGTGCCAGTAGTATAGGACAGGGTGGTGGCTACACCTTC
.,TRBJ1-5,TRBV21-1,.,CASSKSLGTGARRSAISNQPQHF,TGTGCCAGCAGCAAATCCCTTGGGACAGGGGCCCGAAGGTCGGCAATTAGCAATCAGCCCCAGCATTTT